The rows below give T cell receptor beta chains drawn from one sample of a study of CXCR3-negative and CXCR3-positive naive CD8 T cells. From its re-call of the 5' RACE reads, TCRdb lists each CDR3 protein once, without DNA. The sample data list roughly 110,000 distinct CDR3 sequences. The sample taken for sequencing was naive CXCR3+ CD8+ T cells from blood. The receptors were sampled from a human donor in good health. Some clones in this sample may be carry-over from other donors' samples. Each CDR3 is given with its conserved first and last residue.

V gene,J gene,CDR3 length,CDR3 protein
TRBV7-9,TRBJ2-5,12,CASSFSTETQYF
TRBV5-4,TRBJ2-1,16,CASSLAFRTDYNEQFF
TRBV7-2,TRBJ2-3,19,CASSLYTSGSRGATDTQYF
TRBV7-2,TRBJ2-2,13,CASEPPNTGELFF
TRBV4-1,TRBJ2-5,12,CASIDREETQYF
TRBV13,TRBJ2-5,15,CASSFTGLPQETQYF
TRBV29-1,TRBJ1-1,13,CSVEEGVTTEAFF
TRBV6-2/TRBV6-3,TRBJ1-4,12,CASATTNEKLFF
TRBV13,TRBJ2-5,14,CASSSRGARETQYF
TRBV28,TRBJ2-7,14,CASSTYGRFYEQYF
TRBV5-6,TRBJ2-1,17,CASSLDVGRGVYNEQFF
TRBV7-2,TRBJ2-7,16,CASSLGGGFASYEQYF
TRBV29-1,TRBJ1-1,16,CSVEGVGGGPNTEAFF
TRBV25-1,TRBJ2-5,13,CASSEFGEETQYF
TRBV7-2,TRBJ1-2,13,CASVPRVNYGYTF
TRBV29-1,TRBJ1-1,11,CSVPIGTEAFF
TRBV7-9,TRBJ1-4,16,CASSFDRTAPNEKLFF
TRBV11-2,TRBJ2-1,18,CASSLAEETGYSYNEQFF
TRBV29-1,TRBJ2-7,14,CSASTRDTPYEQYF
TRBV12-3/TRBV12-4,TRBJ2-7,12,CASGGLFYEQYF
TRBV29-1,TRBJ1-1,12,CSGRTLNTEAFF
TRBV12-3/TRBV12-4,TRBJ2-7,11,CASSSGSEQYF
TRBV12-3/TRBV12-4,TRBJ2-3,12,CASSFPVDTQYF
TRBV7-9,TRBJ2-2,11,CASRNTGELFF
TRBV5-6,TRBJ2-1,14,CASARQGGFNEQFF
TRBV28,TRBJ2-3,19,CASSSPTLEGARVEDTQYF
TRBV9,TRBJ1-4,14,CASSTDRFNEKLFF
TRBV29-1,TRBJ2-1,15,CSVETSGSYNNEQFF
TRBV19,TRBJ1-1,12,CASSMIGTEAFF
TRBV6-5,TRBJ2-1,16,CASSYSETGYFDEQFF
TRBV5-6,TRBJ2-1,13,CASTFESYNEQFF
TRBV5-1,TRBJ1-1,13,CASSSGGDTEAFF
TRBV14,TRBJ2-2,13,CAGGTPNTGELFF
TRBV13,TRBJ2-7,13,CATQGEGSYEQYF